Sequencing of this T cell receptor beta chain was carried out in a study of cytomegalovirus exposure and HLA in healthy donors. Whole-study results and caveats: Information on immune exposure was restricted to one variable (CMV serostatus). Relative to the approximately 700-donor mean, N-insertions were reportedly fewer in an Asian-associated ancestry cluster in a later analysis. Three CMV-associated chains proved CMV antigen-specific in vitro. Sequences of the TCR beta chain were said to predict the HLA-A and HLA-B alleles of most subjects accurately.

Trimming took off 4 bases at V and 2 bases at J, with 13 bases between the two ends. The CDR3 spans 16 residues. From germline, CDR1 is SGHNT and CDR2 YYREEE (reference sequence). This clone was seen a handful of times. The antigen remains unidentified. PCR was performed using 60 Vbeta and 13 Jbeta primers. Profiled with immunoSEQ multiplex PCR; TCRdb holds only in-frame clones, not every one. In the table there are about 130,000 clones, around 8.5% of which are singletons. The V and J genes are TRBV5-4 and TRBJ1-6; the D is unclear. The sequencing sample was made of PBMCs. The sequence was obtained from a man aged 40-50 years in good health and CMV-seronegative. The CDR3 sequence is CASSREPAPYNSPLHF. The CDR3 DNA sequence: TGTGCCAGCAGCCGCGAGCCTGCCCCCTATAATTCACCCCTCCACTTT.